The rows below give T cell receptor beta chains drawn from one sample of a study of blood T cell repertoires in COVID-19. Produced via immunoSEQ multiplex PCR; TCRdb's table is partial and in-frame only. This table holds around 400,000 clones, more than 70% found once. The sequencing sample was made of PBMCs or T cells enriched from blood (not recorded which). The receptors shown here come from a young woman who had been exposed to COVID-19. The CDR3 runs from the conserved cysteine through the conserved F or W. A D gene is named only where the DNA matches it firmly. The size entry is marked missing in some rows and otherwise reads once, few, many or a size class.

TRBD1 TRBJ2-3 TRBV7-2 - TGTGCCAGCAGCTTAATGGGACAGGGAACAGATACGCAGTATTTT CASSLMGQGTDTQYF
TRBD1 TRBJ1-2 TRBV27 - TGTGCCAGCAGTTTATCAGGGACAGGAATAGATGGCTACACCTTC CASSLSGTGIDGYTF
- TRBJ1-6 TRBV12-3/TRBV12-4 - TGTGCCAGCAGTTTTGGCAATTCACCCCTCCACTTT CASSFGNSPLHF
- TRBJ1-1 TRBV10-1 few TGCGCCAGCAGTGAGGGGGGGTTAGCTGAAGCTTTCTTT CASSEGGLAEAFF
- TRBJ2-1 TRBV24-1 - TGTGCCACCAGTGCGGTGACTGGGAGCTCCTACAATGAGCAGTTCTTC CATSAVTGSSYNEQFF
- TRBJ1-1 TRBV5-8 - TGTGCCAGCAGCGCTTGGATGGGGGCTTGGGGGAACACTGAAGCTTTCTTT CASSAWMGAWGNTEAFF
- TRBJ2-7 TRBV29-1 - TGCAGCGTTTCCGCGGGGTTCGAGCAGTACTTC CSVSAGFEQYF
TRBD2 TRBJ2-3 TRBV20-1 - TGCAGTGCTAGTAACCCCGGGGGGGCGTCAGATACGCAGTATTTT CSASNPGGASDTQYF
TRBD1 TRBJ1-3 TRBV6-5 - TGTGCCAGCAGGCGACAGGGCTCGGGCGGAAACACCATATATTTT CASRRQGSGGNTIYF
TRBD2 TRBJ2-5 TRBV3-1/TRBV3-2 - TGTGCCAGCAGCTTTCAAGCCACTAGCGGGAAGGTGGGGACCCAGTACTTC CASSFQATSGKVGTQYF
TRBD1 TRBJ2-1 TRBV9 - TGTGCCAGCAGCGTAGGAACAGGGGGCTTCATGAGCTTAGAGCAGTTCTTC CASSVGTGGFMSLEQFF
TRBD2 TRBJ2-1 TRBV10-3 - TGTGCCATTCGTCGGACTAGCGGGAGGGATGAGCAGTTCTTC CAIRRTSGRDEQFF
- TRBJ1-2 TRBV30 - TGTGCCTGGAGTAGGGAGGGGCACTATGGCTACACCTTC CAWSREGHYGYTF
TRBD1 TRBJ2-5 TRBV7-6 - TGTGCCAGCAGCTGGGATGGGACAGGGGAAGAGACCCAGTACTTC CASSWDGTGEETQYF
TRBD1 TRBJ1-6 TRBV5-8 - TGTGCCAGCAGCCGCAAGATGACAGGGGAATCACCCCTCCACTTT CASSRKMTGESPLHF
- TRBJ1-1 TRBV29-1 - TGCAGCGTACCCCAGAGGTCGGCGGGGACTGAAGCTTTCTTT CSVPQRSAGTEAFF
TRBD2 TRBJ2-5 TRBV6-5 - TGTGCCAGCAATACAGGACTAGCGGGAGCAGAGACCCAGTACTTC CASNTGLAGAETQYF
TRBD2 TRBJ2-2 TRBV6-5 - TGTGCCAGCAGACTAGCGTCCGGGGAGCTGTTTTTT CASRLASGELFF
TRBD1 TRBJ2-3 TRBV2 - TGTGCCAGCAGTCGGGACAGGGGGGGCACAGATACGCAGTATTTT CASSRDRGGTDTQYF
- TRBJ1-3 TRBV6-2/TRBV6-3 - TGTGCCAGCAGTTACGGGAGCTCTGGAAACACCATATATTTT CASSYGSSGNTIYF
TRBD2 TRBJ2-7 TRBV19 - TGTGCCAGTAGTATAGGGGATAGCGGGACCTACGAGCAGTACTTC CASSIGDSGTYEQYF
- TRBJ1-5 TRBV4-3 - TGCGCCAGCAGCCAAGAGCGTAGCAATCAGCCCCAGCATTTT CASSQERSNQPQHF
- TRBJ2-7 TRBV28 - TGTGCCAGCAGTCCCCCCGAGTCCTACGAGCAGTACTTC CASSPPESYEQYF
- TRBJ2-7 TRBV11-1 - TGTGCCAGCAGCCTCCTAGCGTCCGTATCCTACGAGCAGTACTTC CASSLLASVSYEQYF
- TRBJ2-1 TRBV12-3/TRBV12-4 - TGTGCCAGCGGTTCACTCTTCCAGCAGTTCTTC CASGSLFQQFF
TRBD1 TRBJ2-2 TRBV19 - TGTGCCAGTAGTATCTTCGGACAGGTCACCGGGGAGCTGTTTTTT CASSIFGQVTGELFF
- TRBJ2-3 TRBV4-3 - TGCGCCAGCAGCCAAGATTCCAGATTTGAAAAAAGCACAGATACGCAGTATTTT CASSQDSRFEKSTDTQYF
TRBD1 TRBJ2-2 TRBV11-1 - TGTGCCAGCAGCTTAACAGGGGGCACCGGGGAGCTGTTTTTT CASSLTGGTGELFF
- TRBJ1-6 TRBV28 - TGTGCCATCCGGAGGCAGGGAGGCTCACCCCTCCACTTT CAIRRQGGSPLHF
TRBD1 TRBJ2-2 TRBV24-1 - TGTGCCACCAGTGATCCGGACAGGGCTTCCACCGGGGAGCTGTTTTTT CATSDPDRASTGELFF
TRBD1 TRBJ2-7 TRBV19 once TGTGCCAGTAGTTCGGACAGGGGGCAGGTCAACGAGCAGTACTTC CASSSDRGQVNEQYF
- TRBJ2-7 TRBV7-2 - TGTGCCAGCAGGAGTAGGCAGGGAAACGAGCAGTACTTC CASRSRQGNEQYF
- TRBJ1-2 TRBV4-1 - TGCGCCAGCAGCCACCCACAGGATTATAACTATGGCTACACCTTC CASSHPQDYNYGYTF
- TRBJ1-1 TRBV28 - TGTGCCGCTTTTCGACTGGGGAACACTGAAGCTTTCTTT CAAFRLGNTEAFF
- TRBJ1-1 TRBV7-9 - TGTGCCAGCAGCTTATATCGGGGTGGCGACGGCACTGAAGCTTTCTTT CASSLYRGGDGTEAFF
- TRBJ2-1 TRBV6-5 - TGTGCCAGCAGTTCAAAACAGGGAAGGTCATTCAATGAGCAGTTCTTC CASSSKQGRSFNEQFF
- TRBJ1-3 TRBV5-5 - TGTGCCAGCAGCACCCTGACAGGTCCGGTCGGAAACACCATATATTTT CASSTLTGPVGNTIYF
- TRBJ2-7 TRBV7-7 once TGTGCTAGCAGCGCATCCGGGACCTACGAGCAGTACTTC CASSASGTYEQYF
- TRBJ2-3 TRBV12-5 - TGTGCTAGTGGTTTCTCGGATACGCAGTATTTT CASGFSDTQYF
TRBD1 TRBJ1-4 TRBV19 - TGTGCCAGTAGGGTGACAGGGGGCGATGAAAAACTGTTTTTT CASRVTGGDEKLFF
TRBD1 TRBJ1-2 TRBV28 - TGTGCCAGCATCACGTCCGGGACAGGGGGCGATCGGTGGAGAGGCTACACCTTC CASITSGTGGDRWRGYTF
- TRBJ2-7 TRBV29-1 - TGCAGCCCGCTTAAAGGGGCCTACGAGCAGTACTTC CSPLKGAYEQYF
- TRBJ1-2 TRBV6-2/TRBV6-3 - TGTGCCAGCAGTTACACCCCACAGAACTATGGCTACACCTTC CASSYTPQNYGYTF
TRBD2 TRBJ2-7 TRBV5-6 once TGTGCCAGCAGCTGGGGGGGACTAGCGGGACCCGAGAGCTCCTACGAGCAGTACTTC CASSWGGLAGPESSYEQYF
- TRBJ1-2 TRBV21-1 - TGTGCCAGCAGCAAAGGGCGGCAGGGAGGTGGCTACACCTTC CASSKGRQGGGYTF
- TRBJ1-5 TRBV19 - TGTGCCAGTAGTATAGTAACAGGGAATCCGAGCAATCAGCCCCAGCATTTT CASSIVTGNPSNQPQHF
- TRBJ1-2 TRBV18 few TGTGCCAGCGCGGGGCTCGGCTATGGCTACACCTTC CASAGLGYGYTF
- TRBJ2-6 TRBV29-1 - TGCAGCGTTGGCCGGACGGGGGGCGGTGGGGCCAACGTCCTGACTTTC CSVGRTGGGGANVLTF
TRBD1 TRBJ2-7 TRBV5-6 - TGTGCCAGCAGCTTGGGACAGGGGAGCTCCTACGAGCAGTACTTC CASSLGQGSSYEQYF
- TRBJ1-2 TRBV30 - TGTGCCTGGAGTGTAACAGCTAACTATGGCTACACCTTC CAWSVTANYGYTF
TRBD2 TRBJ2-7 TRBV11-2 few TGTGCCAGCAGCTTAGACTGGTCTCGTCTAGCGGGGGTCGAGGTGCAGTACTTC CASSLDWSRLAGVEVQYF
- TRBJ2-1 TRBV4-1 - TGCGCCAGCAGCCAAGATCCTTCCCCTTCCTACAATGAGCAGTTCTTC CASSQDPSPSYNEQFF
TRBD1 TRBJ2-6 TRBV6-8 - TGTGCCAGCCCAAACCGGGACAGGGCGTCCTCTGGGGCCAACGTCCTGACTTTC CASPNRDRASSGANVLTF